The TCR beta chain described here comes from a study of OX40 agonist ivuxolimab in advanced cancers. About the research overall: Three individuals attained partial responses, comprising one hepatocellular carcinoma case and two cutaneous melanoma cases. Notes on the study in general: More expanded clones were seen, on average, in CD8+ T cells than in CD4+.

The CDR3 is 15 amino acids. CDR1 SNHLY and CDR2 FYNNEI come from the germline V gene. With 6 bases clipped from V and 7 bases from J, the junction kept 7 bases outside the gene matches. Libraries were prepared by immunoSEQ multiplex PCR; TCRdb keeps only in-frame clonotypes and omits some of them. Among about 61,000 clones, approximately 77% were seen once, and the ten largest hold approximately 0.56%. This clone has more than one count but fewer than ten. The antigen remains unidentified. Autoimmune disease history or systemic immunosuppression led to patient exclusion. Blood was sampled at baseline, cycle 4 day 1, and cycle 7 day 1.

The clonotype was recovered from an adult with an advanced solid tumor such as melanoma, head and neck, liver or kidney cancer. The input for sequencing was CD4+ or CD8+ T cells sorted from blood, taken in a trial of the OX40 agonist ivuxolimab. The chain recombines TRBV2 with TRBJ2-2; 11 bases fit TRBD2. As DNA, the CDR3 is TGTGCCAGCAGCCCACTAGCGGGAGAAGTCGGGGAGCTGTTTTTT. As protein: CASSPLAGEVGELFF.